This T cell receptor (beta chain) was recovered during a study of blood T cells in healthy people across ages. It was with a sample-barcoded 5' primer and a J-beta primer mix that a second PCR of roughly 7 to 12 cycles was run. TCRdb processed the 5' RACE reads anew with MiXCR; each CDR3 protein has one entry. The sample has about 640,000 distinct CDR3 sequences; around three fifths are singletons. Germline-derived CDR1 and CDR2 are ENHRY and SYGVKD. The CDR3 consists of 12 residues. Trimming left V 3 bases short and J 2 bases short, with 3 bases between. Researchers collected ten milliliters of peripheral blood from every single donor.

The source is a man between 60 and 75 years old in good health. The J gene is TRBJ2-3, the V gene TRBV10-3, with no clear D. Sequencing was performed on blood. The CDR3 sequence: CAISENTDTQYF. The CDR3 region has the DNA TGTGCCATCAGTGAAAACACAGATACGCAGTATTTT.